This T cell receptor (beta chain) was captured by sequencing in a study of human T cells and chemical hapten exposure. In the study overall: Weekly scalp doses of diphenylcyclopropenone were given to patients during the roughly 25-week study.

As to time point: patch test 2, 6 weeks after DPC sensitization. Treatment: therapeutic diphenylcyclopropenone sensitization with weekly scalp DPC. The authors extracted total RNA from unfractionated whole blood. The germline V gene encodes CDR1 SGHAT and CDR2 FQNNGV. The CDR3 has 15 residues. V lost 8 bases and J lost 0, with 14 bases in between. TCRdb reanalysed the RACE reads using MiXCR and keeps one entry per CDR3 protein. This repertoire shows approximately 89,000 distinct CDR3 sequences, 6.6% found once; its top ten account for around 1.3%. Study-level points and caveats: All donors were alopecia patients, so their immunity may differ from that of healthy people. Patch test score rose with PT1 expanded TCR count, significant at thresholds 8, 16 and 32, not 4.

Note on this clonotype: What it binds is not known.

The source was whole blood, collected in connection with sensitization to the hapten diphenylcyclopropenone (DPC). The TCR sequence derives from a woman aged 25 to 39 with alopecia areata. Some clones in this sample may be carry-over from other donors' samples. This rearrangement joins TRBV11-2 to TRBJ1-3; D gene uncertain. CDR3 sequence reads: CASSRLLPSGNTIYF. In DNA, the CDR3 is TGTGCCAGCTCCCGTCTGTTGCCCTCTGGAAACACCATATATTTT.